This TCR beta chain was observed in a study of cytomegalovirus exposure and HLA in healthy donors (dated 2017 in TCRdb). Study-level background: An earlier analysis of roughly 570 of the donors reported under 300 Gb of sequence data and 95 million to 130 million unique TCR beta sequences obtained from 150 million to 200 million T cells. An early release covering over 500 HLA-typed donors comprised 250 to 350 gigabases of sequencing data and 65 million to 100 million unique TCR sequences. The genetic ancestry cluster associated with self-reported Caucasian donors included 81% of the roughly 380 genotyped donors. The study aimed to test whether cataloging public T cell receptors could reveal signatures of past pathogen exposure. The study profiled the T cell repertoires of around 700 subjects by immunosequencing and related them to cytomegalovirus serostatus. A separate validation cohort of 100 to 150 different subjects was used in addition to the roughly 670-subject first cohort. To predict cytomegalovirus infection status, the study combined high-throughput TCR immunosequencing, statistical association of individual TCRs with disease status, and machine learning. A later analysis re-analyzed previously published TCR beta repertoires from about 730 donors and added high-resolution HLA genotyping to study TCR occurrence patterns. In the later analysis, no new phenotypic data were used to find candidate immune exposures; instead, reliance was placed on TCR beta sequences and their occurrence across donors. In an earlier analysis of 587 of the donors, high-throughput TCR beta sequencing was used to judge whether each TCR beta V gene segment behaved as functional or pseudogenic. Donor age, sex, ethnicity and CMV serostatus were compiled alongside the repertoire data. A later genetic analysis used genome-wide SNP genotypes for about 65% of the 666 donors, treating that subset as a discovery cohort. All discovery cohort repertoires had been generated on a single sequencing platform. HLA typing covered class I and class II loci at four-digit resolution. The number of donors typed differed by locus, with about 629-640 for A, B, C, DRB1 and DQB1, roughly 520 for DQA1, some 570 for DPA1, and 450 to 480 for DPB1. About five DR-DQ haplotypes were treated as single units for association and clustering because of strong linkage in the cohort. Across under 500 genotyped donors of the cohort, an average of 235,054 unique TCR beta nucleotide sequences per donor were sequenced, and approximately 19% of those sequences were non-productive. General study outcomes and caveats: At a false discovery rate of 0.05, a later analysis linked some 18,000 TCR beta sequences to specific HLA alleles. Because the 87-base-pair reads could not distinguish some IMGT-functional V segments, including TRBV6-2 and TRBV6-3, those segments were excluded. HLA typing was unavailable for some donors at each locus, so association tests used only the typed subset. In a later analysis, TCR association rates were found to vary across HLA loci, with the most associated TCRs seen for DRB1 alleles and the fewest for HLA-C alleles. In a later genetic analysis, a missense DCLRE1C variant was associated with V-gene and J-gene trimming of TCR beta chains, and the association was replicated in an independent cohort. According to a later analysis, parvovirus B19, influenza, CMV and Epstein-Barr virus appeared linked to several top co-occurrence clusters. Compared with equally common non-associated chains, HLA-associated TCR beta chains in a later analysis were more clonally expanded and had lower generation probabilities. The classifier was reported to diagnose cytomegalovirus status with high specificity and sensitivity in both the original and validation cohorts. Broadly in line with IMGT annotations, most TCR beta V segments showed up in productive rearrangements about 87% or about 30% of the time in an earlier analysis of approximately 640 of the donors. A further reported finding was that TCR beta sequences accurately predicted the HLA-A and HLA-B alleles for most subjects in the first cohort. Assigning TCR associations to individual alleles was difficult when HLA alleles, especially DR and DQ, strongly co-occurred. While some public TCRs were present in many individuals, most TCR sequences turned up only very rarely across donors. Immune exposure information for the cohort was limited to CMV serostatus. In a later analysis, most CMV-associated TCR beta chains were found to appear HLA-restricted, with HLA associations seemingly driven largely by CMV exposure. A cluster of highly shared sequence variants was judged likely to represent a technical artifact of the sequencing pipeline. This cohort had only TCR beta chains sequenced, and the lack of alpha or paired-chain data limited which features could be detected. Sequencing depth was assumed to be roughly uniform across donors in the presence/absence analyses, though that assumption may not hold. Linkage disequilibrium might explain the correlated functional status among segregating V segments, but an unknown experimental factor could not be excluded. A later genetic analysis reported fewer N-insertions in productive TCRs among donors in an Asian-associated ancestry cluster than the roughly 720-donor mean. The study listed over 150 TCR beta chains as associated with cytomegalovirus. It was suggested by the authors that the approach could potentially be generalized to other disease states and immunological phenotypes. Some 15 rarely observed V segments, including chromosome 9 orphons, were excluded from the earlier analysis of a few hundred of the donors because counts were too low. Three of the identified cytomegalovirus-associated TCR beta chains were confirmed in vitro to be specific for cytomegalovirus antigens.

The cohort comprised approximately 700 healthy bone marrow donors. At the time of sampling, every cohort member was nominally healthy, though immune exposures that went unrecorded were likely present. The donor tested CMV seronegative, placing the donor among the roughly 340 seronegative members of the cohort. A peripheral blood sample was collected from each donor, and TCR beta sequencing was performed on peripheral blood mononuclear cells. Genomic DNA was extracted from the blood cell samples with the Qiagen DNeasy Blood Extraction Kit. For CDR1 and CDR2, the germline V gene (reference sequence) lists LNHDA and SQIVND. The junction shows trimming of 5 bases on V and 5 bases on J, and the gene matches do not reach 10 bases of it. The CDR3 spans 16 residues, from the cysteine through the phenylalanine. Solely the CDR3 DNA is kept, with 48 bases framed from the first base. Library generation was performed with the immunoSEQ multiplex PCR assay. The multiplex PCR relied on a mix of 60 forward primers for TCR Vbeta segments and 13 reverse primers for TCR Jbeta segments. A multiplex PCR assay on genomic DNA amplified the CDR3 region of rearranged TCR beta genes. The amplified TCR beta libraries were sequenced on the Illumina HiSeq System as 87-base-pair reads. The authors' analysis ran thus. A later analysis tallied around 80 million unique TCR beta chains across the 666 repertoires, and around 9.9 million of those chains were shared by two or more donors. Raw reads were error-corrected and collapsed into unique sequences by a nearest-neighbor algorithm in which closely related sequences were merged to remove PCR and sequencing errors. Alignment of CDR3 sequences to IMGT reference sequences was used to assign V, D and J gene segments. Each retained sequence needed at least a six-nucleotide match to both a V gene segment and a J gene segment. Rearrangements were classified as productive when the CDR3 lacked stop codons and remained in frame with V and J, and all other rearrangements were classified as non-productive. CDR3 was defined according to IMGT convention as the region running from the second conserved V-encoded cysteine to the conserved J-encoded phenylalanine. The earlier analysis of about 590 of the donors excluded sequences that lacked an unambiguous match to a single V gene segment. An earlier analysis of over 450 of the donors classified V segments as functional when productive rearrangements were above 56.7% and as segregating when the standard deviation between donors was above 5%. A statistical classification framework was developed to diagnose cytomegalovirus status using the catalog of TCR beta chain sequences. V and J gene assignment, in a later analysis, came from comparing TCR nucleotide sequences with IMGT/GENE-DB human TR gene sequences. The TCRdist pipeline was used in a later analysis to assign CDR3 sequences and most-parsimonious VDJ recombination scenarios. In a later analysis, each TCR beta chain was defined by its CDR3 amino acid sequence together with its V-gene family, and reads without a unique V-gene family were excluded. To address suspected cross-contamination and a sequencing artifact, a later analysis removed 450 to 700 highly shared, low-generation-probability nucleotide sequences. A later analysis calculated a clonal expansion index for each public chain from normalized within-repertoire ranks of inferred template counts. In a later analysis, generation probabilities were computed using a VDJ recombination model fitted to out-of-frame rearrangements, and the results were checked against IGoR. Hypergeometric tests were used in a later analysis to score TCR-TCR, TCR-HLA and TCR-CMV co-occurrence, with a repertoire-size bias correction applied to the TCR pairs. A later analysis estimated false discovery rates by permuting HLA or CMV assignments 20 times. A later analysis grouped co-occurring TCRs with DBSCAN, adding TCRdist sequence similarity when clustering within HLA-allele-positive subsets. Co-occurrence clustering excluded repertoires with fewer than 30,000 or more than 120,000 public chains, plus five with anomalous nucleotide sharing. TCRdb stores this immuneACCESS table with in-frame sequences only. Part of the clones is absent; in the studies checked, under half of the shortfall reflects unresolved V genes, and no reason is known for the rest. The V and J calls and the clone size are those of that table, but D and trimming were determined from the DNA. This sample's table contains 60,000 to 80,000 clones. Clones ranked in the top ten supply about 0.83% of the sample.

In the case of this clone: Its binding antigen is unknown.

The TCR was taken from a boy under 18 in good health and CMV-seronegative. This chain is built from TRBV19 and TRBJ1-1, with 11 bases matching TRBD1. The specimen was PBMCs. The CDR3 region: CASSARTGGVGTEAFF. The nucleotide sequence is TGTGCCAGTAGTGCCCGGACAGGGGGCGTTGGTACTGAAGCTTTCTTT.